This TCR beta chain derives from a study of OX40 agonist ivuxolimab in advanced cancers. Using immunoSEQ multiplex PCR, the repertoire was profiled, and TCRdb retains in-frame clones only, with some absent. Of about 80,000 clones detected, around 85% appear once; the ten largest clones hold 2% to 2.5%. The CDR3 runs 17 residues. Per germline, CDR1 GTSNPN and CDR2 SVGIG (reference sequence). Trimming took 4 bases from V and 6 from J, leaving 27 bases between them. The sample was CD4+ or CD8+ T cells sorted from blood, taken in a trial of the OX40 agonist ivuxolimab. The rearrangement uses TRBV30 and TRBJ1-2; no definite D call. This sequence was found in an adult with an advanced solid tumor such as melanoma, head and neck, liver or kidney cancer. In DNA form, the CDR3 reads TGTGCCTGGACCCTCGCAATCCTTAGTGGCCGCGTGGATGGCTACACCTTC. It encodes CAWTLAILSGRVDGYTF. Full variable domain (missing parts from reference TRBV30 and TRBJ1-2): SQTIHQWPATLVQPVGSPLSLECTVEGTSNPNLYWYRQAAGRGLQLLFYSVGIGQISSEVPQNLSASRPQDRQFILSSKKLLLSDSGFYLCAWTLAILSGRVDGYTFGSGTRLTVV.